The 2 T cell receptor beta chains below come from one sample, sequenced in a study of multiple sclerosis patients with progressive multifocal leukoencephalopathy. The time point is: more than 5 months of natalizumab therapy. Method: immunoSEQ multiplex PCR; TCRdb's copy keeps in-frame clones and lacks some. The sample lists tens of thousands of clones, roughly 91% occurring once. The sequences come from PBMCs, collected from a patient treated with natalizumab. The receptors derive from a human donor with multiple sclerosis.

This clone appeared once. Additional DNA sequences in this sample encode the identical CDR3. The chain recombines TRBV11-2 with TRBJ2-7; 10 nucleotides line up with TRBD1. Germline trimming cut 6 bases from V and 6 bases from J; bases unmatched to any gene: 14. Germline CDR1 reads SGHAT; CDR2 reads FQNNGV. There are 16 residues in the CDR3. CDR3: CASSFNRDRGRFEQYF. The CDR3 bases are TGTGCCAGCAGTTTTAACCGGGACAGGGGTCGGTTCGAGCAGTACTTC.

The rearrangement joins TRBV6-1 to TRBJ1-1; tentatively, D is TRBD1 (6 bases). Germline V gene data show CDR1 as MNHNS and CDR2 as SASEGT. This CDR3 spans 15 amino acids. Trimming left V 5 bases short and J 2 bases short, with 15 bases between. The CDR3 is CASSQGNWGNTEAFF. DNA for the CDR3: TGTGCCAGCAGTCAGGGGAATTGGGGAAACACTGAAGCTTTCTTT.